The next 4 T cell receptor beta chains were all read from a single sample in a study of human T cells and chemical hapten exposure. TCRdb reprocessed the RACE reads with MiXCR, giving one entry per CDR3 protein. Among about 160,000 distinct CDR3 sequences listed, 25% to 35% were seen once. Stated time point: patch test 3, about 24 weeks after DPC sensitization. Treatment here: therapeutic diphenylcyclopropenone sensitization with weekly scalp DPC. The sequencing used whole blood, collected in connection with sensitization to the hapten diphenylcyclopropenone (DPC). These receptors were obtained from a woman aged 18-29 years with alopecia areata. Some clones in this sample may be carry-over from other donors' samples.

This clonotype was counted between two and nine times. The chain is built from TRBV2 and TRBJ2-1, with 9 nucleotides matching TRBD2. After removal of 11 bases from V and 9 bases from J, the junction contained 11 bases not matched to a gene. The CDR3 loop spans 13 amino acids. CDR1 is SNHLY, CDR2 FYNNEI, per germline. This chain's CDR3 is CAGGASGKFEQFF. The CDR3 DNA follows: TGTGCCGGGGGCGCTAGCGGGAAATTTGAGCAGTTCTTC.

Many counts were recorded for this clonotype. V usage is TRBV5-6 and J usage is TRBJ2-2, with D uncertain. This CDR3 has 16 amino acids. Germline CDR1 reads SGHDT; CDR2 reads YYEEEE. V lost 2 bases, J lost 2 bases, and 13 bases lay in between. The CDR3 DNA sequence: TGTGCCAGCAGCTTTTTGGGCTCTCGAAACACCGGGGAGCTGTTTTTT. Amino acids: CASSFLGSRNTGELFF.

The chain recombines TRBV4-2 with TRBJ2-1; D uncertain. The germline V gene has CDR1 LGHNA and CDR2 YNFKEQ. Trimming removed 2 bases from V and 5 bases from J, with 7 bases in between. The CDR3 spans 13 residues. CDR3 sequence (DNA): TGTGCCAGCAGCCAAAGCTATGACAATGAGCAGTTCTTC. It specifies CASSQSYDNEQFF.

The chain is built from TRBV2 and TRBJ2-5; TRBD1 matches at 9 bases. V lost 6 bases, J lost 2 bases, and 7 bases stayed unmatched. Germline loops: CDR1 SNHLY, CDR2 FYNNEI. The CDR3 is 15 residues long. CDR3: CASRADRGMQETQYF. CDR3 bases: TGTGCCAGCAGGGCAGACAGGGGGATGCAAGAGACCCAGTACTTC.